This passage covers 5 T cell receptor beta chains from one sample sequenced in a study of T cell responses to AZD1222 COVID-19 vaccine. TCRdb's table, derived via immunoSEQ multiplex PCR, lists solely in-frame clones and lacks some. The sample yields approximately 120,000 clones, more than 80% seen once. The specimen comprised peripheral blood, sampled on day 0 of AZD1222 vaccination. These receptors all come from an adult in good health.

This clone was counted once. The rearrangement links TRBV2 to TRBJ1-1, with D perhaps TRBD1 (5 bases). The CDR3 extends over 15 amino acids. Germline-derived CDR1 and CDR2 are SNHLY and FYNNEI. The V end lost 6 bases, the J end lost 0 bases, and 14 bases lay between the germline ends. CDR3 bases: TGTGCCAGCAGGGCATGGGGGGTCCTGAACACTGAAGCTTTCTTT. The encoded protein is CASRAWGVLNTEAFF.

The rearrangement joins TRBV7-9 to TRBJ2-7; a possible D gene is TRBD2 (6 bases). This CDR3 region has 16 residues. V dropped 7 bases and J dropped 5 bases, with 24 bases sitting between them. Germline CDR1 SEHNR, CDR2 FQNEAQ (reference sequence). CDR3 in amino acids: CASNKGGTPDVHEQYF. The CDR3 region has the DNA TGTGCCAGCAACAAAGGAGGGACTCCGGACGTCCACGAGCAGTACTTC.

The chain recombines TRBV10-3 with TRBJ1-5, with a tentative D call TRBD1 (6 bases). CDR1 and CDR2 from the germline V gene are ENHRY and SYGVKD. This CDR3 region has 13 residues. V lost 8 bases and J lost 5, with 13 bases in between. Written as DNA, the CDR3 is TGTGCCATCGCCAGGGGTCCCGATCAGCCCCAGCATTTT. Protein sequence: CAIARGPDQPQHF.

The genes are TRBV28 and TRBJ1-4, with 9 bases aligning to TRBD1. J gave up 10 bases and V 5 bases, and 11 bases lay outside the gene matches. The CDR3 has 15 residues. The germline V gene has CDR1 MDHEN and CDR2 SYDVKM. CDR3 region: CASSPSGTGLVKLFF. The CDR3 DNA reads TGTGCCAGCAGTCCGTCCGGGACAGGGCTTGTAAAACTGTTTTTT. Drawing the rest from reference TRBV28 and TRBJ1-4, the complete variable domain is DVKVTQSSRYLVKRTGEKVFLECVQDMDHENMFWYRQDPGLGLRLIYFSYDVKMKEKGDIPEGYSVSREKKERFSLILESASTNQTSMYLCASSPSGTGLVKLFFGSGTQLSVL.

The chain employs TRBV3-1 (or the pseudogene TRBV3-2) and TRBJ1-3, with a tentative D call TRBD1 (5 bases). The germline V gene has CDR1 LGHDT and CDR2 YNNKEL (reference sequence). Trimming removed 4 bases at V and 0 bases at J, with 7 bases between. The CDR3 loop spans 14 amino acids. The CDR3 spells CASSPGFSGNTIYF. The CDR3 bases are TGTGCCAGCAGCCCAGGGTTCTCTGGAAACACCATATATTTT.